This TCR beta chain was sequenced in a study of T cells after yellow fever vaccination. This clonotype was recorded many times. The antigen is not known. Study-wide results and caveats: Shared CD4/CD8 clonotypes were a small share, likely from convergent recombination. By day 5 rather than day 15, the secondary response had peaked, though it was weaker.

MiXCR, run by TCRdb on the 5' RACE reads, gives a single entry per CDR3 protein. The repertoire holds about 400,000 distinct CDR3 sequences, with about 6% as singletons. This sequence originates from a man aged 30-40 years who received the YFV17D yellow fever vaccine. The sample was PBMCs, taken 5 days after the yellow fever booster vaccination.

CDR3 coding DNA: TGCAGCGGGGGACAGATGAACACTGAAGCTTTCTTT. Protein sequence: CSGGQMNTEAFF. The chain carries TRBV29-1 and TRBJ1-1; 7 bases fit TRBD1. V was clipped by 7 bases and J by 0 bases; unmatched bases: 2. The CDR3 sequence is 12 residues long. Germline V gives CDR1 SQVTM, CDR2 ANQGSEA.